This T cell receptor beta chain emerged from a study of identifying expanded T cells in peripheral blood. In regard to this clone: Its antigen is currently unknown.

No infections or other immune events were documented during collection. Germline CDR1 is SGHVS and CDR2 is FNYEAQ. The CDR3 extends over 16 amino acids. V trimming: 2 bases; J trimming: 7 bases; junction bases outside the gene matches: 10. General study findings and limits: Approximately 1.1 clones differed between technical replicates, versus approximately 17 and 20 over time.

The table came from immunoSEQ multiplex PCR; TCRdb's copy has only in-frame clones and leaves some out. The sample has around 66,000 clones, more than 75% seen once. The gene calls are TRBV7-6 and TRBJ2-1; 8 nucleotides align to TRBD2. The sequencing sample was made of blood. The TCR sequence derives from a person aged 18 to 69 in good health. CDR3 nucleotide sequence: TGTGCCAGCAGCTTAAGCCCATCCGGGGGGGCAAATGAGCAGTTCTTC. Protein: CASSLSPSGGANEQFF.